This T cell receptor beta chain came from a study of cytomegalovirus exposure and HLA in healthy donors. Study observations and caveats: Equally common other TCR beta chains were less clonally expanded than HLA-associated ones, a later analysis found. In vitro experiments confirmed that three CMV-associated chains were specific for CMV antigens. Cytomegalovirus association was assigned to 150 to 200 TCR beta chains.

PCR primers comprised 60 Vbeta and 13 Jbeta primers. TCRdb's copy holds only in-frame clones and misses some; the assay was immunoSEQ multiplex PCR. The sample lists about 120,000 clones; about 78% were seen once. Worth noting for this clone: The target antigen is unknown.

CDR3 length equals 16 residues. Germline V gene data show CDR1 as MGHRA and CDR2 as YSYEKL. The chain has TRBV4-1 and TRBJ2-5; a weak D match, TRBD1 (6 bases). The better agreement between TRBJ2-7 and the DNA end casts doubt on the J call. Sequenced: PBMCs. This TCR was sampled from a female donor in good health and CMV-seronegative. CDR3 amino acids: CASSQGSGTISYEQYF. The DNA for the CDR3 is TGCGCCAGCAGCCAAGGGTCCGGGACAATCTCCTACGAGCAGTACTTC.